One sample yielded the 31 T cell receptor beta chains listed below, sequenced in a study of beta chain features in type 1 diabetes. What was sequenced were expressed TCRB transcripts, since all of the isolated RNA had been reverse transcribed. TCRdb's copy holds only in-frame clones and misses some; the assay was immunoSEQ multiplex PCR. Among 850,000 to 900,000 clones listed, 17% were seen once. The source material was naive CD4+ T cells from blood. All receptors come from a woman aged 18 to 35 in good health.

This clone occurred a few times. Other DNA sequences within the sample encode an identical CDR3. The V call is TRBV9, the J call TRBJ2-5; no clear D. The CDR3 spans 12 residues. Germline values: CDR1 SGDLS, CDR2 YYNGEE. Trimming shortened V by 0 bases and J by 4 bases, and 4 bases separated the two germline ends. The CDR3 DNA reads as TGTGCCAGCAGCGTAGAGGGAGAGACCCAGTACTTC. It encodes CASSVEGETQYF.

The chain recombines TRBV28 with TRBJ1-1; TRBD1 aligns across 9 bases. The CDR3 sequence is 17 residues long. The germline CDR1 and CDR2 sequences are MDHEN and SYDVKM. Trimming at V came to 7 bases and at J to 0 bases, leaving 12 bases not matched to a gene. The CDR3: CASKTQTGGSMNTEAFF. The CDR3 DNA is TGTGCCAGCAAAACCCAGACAGGGGGAAGCATGAACACTGAAGCTTTCTTT. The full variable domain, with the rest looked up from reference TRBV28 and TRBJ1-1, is DVKVTQSSRYLVKRTGEKVFLECVQDMDHENMFWYRQDPGLGLRLIYFSYDVKMKEKGDIPEGYSVSREKKERFSLILESASTNQTSMYLCASKTQTGGSMNTEAFFGQGTRLTVV.

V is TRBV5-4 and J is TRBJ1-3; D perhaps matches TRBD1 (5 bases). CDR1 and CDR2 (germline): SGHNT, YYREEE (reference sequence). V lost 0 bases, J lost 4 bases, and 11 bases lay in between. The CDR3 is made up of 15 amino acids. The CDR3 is CASSLDWGSGNTIYF. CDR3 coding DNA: TGTGCCAGCAGCTTGGATTGGGGCTCCGGAAACACCATATATTTT.

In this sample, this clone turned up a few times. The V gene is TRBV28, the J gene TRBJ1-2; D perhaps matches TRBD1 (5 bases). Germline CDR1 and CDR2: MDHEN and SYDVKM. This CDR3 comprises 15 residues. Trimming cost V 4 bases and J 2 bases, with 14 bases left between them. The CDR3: CASSWGSAGNYGYTF. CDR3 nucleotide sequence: TGTGCCAGCAGTTGGGGGTCGGCAGGCAACTATGGCTACACCTTC.

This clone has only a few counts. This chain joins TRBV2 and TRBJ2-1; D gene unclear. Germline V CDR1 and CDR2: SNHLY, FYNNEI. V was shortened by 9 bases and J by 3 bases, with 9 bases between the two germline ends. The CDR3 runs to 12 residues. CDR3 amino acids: CARTPNYNEQFF. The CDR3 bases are TGTGCCAGGACACCGAACTACAATGAGCAGTTCTTC.

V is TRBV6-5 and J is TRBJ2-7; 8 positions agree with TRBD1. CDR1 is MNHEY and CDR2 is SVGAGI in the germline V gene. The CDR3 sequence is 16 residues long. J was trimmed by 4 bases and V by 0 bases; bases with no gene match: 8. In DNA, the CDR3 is TGTGCCAGCAGTTACTCTTGGACAGGGACGTCGTACGAGCAGTACTTC. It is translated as CASSYSWTGTSYEQYF.

CDR3 amino acids: CASSQEVLAADTQYF. CDR3 coding DNA: TGCGCCAGCAGCCAAGAAGTACTAGCCGCAGATACGCAGTATTTT. The chain is built from TRBV4-3 and TRBJ2-3; possible D gene TRBD2, 6 bases. CDR1 is LGHNA, CDR2 YSLEER, per germline. V was clipped by 0 bases and J by 4 bases, with 11 bases between them. The CDR3 is made up of 15 amino acids.

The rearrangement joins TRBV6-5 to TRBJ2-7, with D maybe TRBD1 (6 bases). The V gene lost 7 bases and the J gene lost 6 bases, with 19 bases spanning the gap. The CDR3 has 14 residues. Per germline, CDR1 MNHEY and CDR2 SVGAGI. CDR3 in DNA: TGTGCCAGCACCCACAACAGGGCGGACGGCGAGCAGTACTTC. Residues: CASTHNRADGEQYF.

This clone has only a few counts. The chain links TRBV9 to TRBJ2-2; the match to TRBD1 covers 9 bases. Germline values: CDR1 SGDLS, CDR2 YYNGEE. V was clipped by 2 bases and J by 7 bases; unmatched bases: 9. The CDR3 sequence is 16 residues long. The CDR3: CASSVGRGQGNGELFF. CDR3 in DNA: TGTGCCAGCAGCGTCGGTCGGGGACAGGGAAACGGGGAGCTGTTTTTT.

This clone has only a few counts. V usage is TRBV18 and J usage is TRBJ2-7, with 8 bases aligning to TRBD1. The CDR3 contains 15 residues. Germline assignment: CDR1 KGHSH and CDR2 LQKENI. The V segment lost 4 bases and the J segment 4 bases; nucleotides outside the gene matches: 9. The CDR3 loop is CASSLGTGEGYEQYF. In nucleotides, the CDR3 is TGTGCCAGCTCACTTGGGACAGGTGAGGGTTACGAGCAGTACTTC. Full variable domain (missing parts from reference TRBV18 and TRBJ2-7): NAGVMQNPRHLVRRRGQEARLRCSPMKGHSHVYWYRQLPEEGLKFMVYLQKENIIDESGMPKERFSAEFPKEGPSILRIQQVVRGDSAAYFCASSLGTGEGYEQYFGPGTRLTVT.

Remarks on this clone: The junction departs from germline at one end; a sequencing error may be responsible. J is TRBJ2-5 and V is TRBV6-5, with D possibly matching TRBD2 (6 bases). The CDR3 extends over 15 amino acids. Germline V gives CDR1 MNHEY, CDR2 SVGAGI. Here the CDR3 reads CASSDSGLPQETQYF. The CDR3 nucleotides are TGTGCCAGCAGTGACTCGGGACTTCCACAAGAGACCCAGTACTTC.

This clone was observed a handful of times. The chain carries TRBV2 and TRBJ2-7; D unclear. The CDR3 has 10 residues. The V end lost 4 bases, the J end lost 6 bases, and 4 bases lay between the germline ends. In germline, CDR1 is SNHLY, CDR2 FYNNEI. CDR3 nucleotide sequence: TGTGCCAGCAGTGGGTTCGAGCAGTACTTC. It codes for CASSGFEQYF.

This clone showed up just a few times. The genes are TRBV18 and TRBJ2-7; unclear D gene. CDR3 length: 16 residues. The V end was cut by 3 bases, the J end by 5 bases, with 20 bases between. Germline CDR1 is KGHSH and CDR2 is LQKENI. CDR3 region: CASSPQSTYNPNEQYF. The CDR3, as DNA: TGTGCCAGCTCACCTCAATCGACATATAATCCTAACGAGCAGTACTTC.

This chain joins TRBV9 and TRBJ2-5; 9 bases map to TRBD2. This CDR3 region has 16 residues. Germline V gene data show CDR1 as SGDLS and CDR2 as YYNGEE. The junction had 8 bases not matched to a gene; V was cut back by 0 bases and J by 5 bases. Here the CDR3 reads CASSVASGRSGETQYF. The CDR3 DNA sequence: TGTGCCAGCAGCGTAGCAAGCGGGAGGTCGGGGGAGACCCAGTACTTC. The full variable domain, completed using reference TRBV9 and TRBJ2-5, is DSGVTQTPKHLITATGQRVTLRCSPRSGDLSVYWYQQSLDQGLQFLIQYYNGEERAKGNILERFSAQQFPDLHSELNLSSLELGDSALYFCASSVASGRSGETQYFGPGTRLLVL.

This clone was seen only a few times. The CDR3 loop reads CASSPDRGNYEQYF. CDR3 DNA sequence: TGTGCCAGCTCTCCGGACAGGGGGAACTACGAGCAGTACTTC. The chain employs TRBV18 and TRBJ2-7; 10 bases are shared with TRBD1. Germline V gives CDR1 KGHSH, CDR2 LQKENI. This CDR3 is 14 amino acids long. With 6 bases clipped from V and 3 bases from J, the junction kept 5 bases outside the gene matches.

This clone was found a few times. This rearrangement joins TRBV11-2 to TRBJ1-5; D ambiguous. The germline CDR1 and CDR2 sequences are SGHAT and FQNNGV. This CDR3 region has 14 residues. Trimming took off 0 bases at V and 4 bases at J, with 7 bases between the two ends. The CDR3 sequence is CASSLELGNQPQHF. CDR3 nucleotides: TGTGCCAGCAGCTTAGAACTTGGGAATCAGCCCCAGCATTTT. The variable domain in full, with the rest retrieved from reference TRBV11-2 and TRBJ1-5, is EAGVAQSPRYKIIEKRQSVAFWCNPISGHATLYWYQQILGQGPKLLIQFQNNGVVDDSQLPKDRFSAERLKGVDSTLKIQPAKLEDSAVYLCASSLELGNQPQHFGDGTRLSIL.

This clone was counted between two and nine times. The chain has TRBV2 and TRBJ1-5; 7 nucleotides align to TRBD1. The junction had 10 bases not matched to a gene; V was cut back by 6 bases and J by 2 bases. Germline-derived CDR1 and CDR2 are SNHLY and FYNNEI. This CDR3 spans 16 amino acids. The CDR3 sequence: CASSAAVGTGNQPQHF. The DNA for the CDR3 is TGTGCCAGCAGCGCCGCAGTGGGGACAGGCAATCAGCCCCAGCATTTT.

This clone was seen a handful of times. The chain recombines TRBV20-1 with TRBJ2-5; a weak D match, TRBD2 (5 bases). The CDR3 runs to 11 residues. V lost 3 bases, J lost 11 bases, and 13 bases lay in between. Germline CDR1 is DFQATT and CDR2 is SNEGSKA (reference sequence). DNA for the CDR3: TGCAGTGCTAGGGGCGAGAGGAGGCAGTACTTC. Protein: CSARGERRQYF.

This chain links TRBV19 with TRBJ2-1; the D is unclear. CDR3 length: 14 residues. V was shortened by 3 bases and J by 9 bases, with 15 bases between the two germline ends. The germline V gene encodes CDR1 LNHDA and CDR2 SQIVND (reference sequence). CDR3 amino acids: CASSIGHLLREQFF. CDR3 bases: TGTGCCAGTAGTATTGGTCACTTGCTACGTGAGCAGTTCTTC. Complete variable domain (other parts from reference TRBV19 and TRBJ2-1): DGGITQSPKYLFRKEGQNVTLSCEQNLNHDAMYWYRQDPGQGLRLIYYSQIVNDFQKGDIAEGYSVSREKKESFPLTVTSAQKNPTAFYLCASSIGHLLREQFFGPGTRLTVL.

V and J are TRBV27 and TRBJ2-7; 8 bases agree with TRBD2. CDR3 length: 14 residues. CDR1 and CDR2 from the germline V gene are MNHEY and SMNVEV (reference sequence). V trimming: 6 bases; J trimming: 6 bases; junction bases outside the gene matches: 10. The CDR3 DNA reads TGTGCCAGCAGGAGGACTAGCTTCCCCTTCGAGCAGTACTTC. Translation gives CASRRTSFPFEQYF.

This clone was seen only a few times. The CDR3 nucleotides read TGTGCCAGCTCACCCCTCCAGGGGGCGGGAACAGATACGCAGTATTTT. It translates to CASSPLQGAGTDTQYF. The chain carries TRBV18 and TRBJ2-3, with 8 bases fitting TRBD1. This CDR3 has 16 residues. J lost 3 bases, V lost 3 bases, and 8 bases had no gene match. CDR1 is KGHSH, CDR2 LQKENI, per germline.

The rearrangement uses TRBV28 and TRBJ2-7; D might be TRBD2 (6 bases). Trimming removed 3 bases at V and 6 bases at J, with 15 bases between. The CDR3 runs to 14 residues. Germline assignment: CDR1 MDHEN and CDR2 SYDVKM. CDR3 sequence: CASSLPGLRVEQYF. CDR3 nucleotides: TGTGCCAGCAGTTTGCCGGGACTTCGTGTCGAGCAGTACTTC.

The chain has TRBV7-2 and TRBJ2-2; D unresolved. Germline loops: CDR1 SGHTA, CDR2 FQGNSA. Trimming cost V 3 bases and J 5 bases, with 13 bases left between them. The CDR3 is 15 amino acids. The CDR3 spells CASSFRDRRTGELFF. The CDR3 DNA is TGTGCCAGCAGCTTTAGGGATAGGCGGACCGGGGAGCTGTTTTTT.

The CDR3 DNA sequence: TGTGCCAGCTCACCACCGGGAGGGGGTGTCTATGGCTACACCTTC. Encoded protein: CASSPPGGGVYGYTF. The chain joins TRBV18 to TRBJ1-2, with a tentative D call TRBD1 (6 bases). The CDR3 contains 15 residues. V was pared by 0 bases and J by 4 bases, with 12 bases between. Germline lookup yields CDR1 KGHSH and CDR2 LQKENI.

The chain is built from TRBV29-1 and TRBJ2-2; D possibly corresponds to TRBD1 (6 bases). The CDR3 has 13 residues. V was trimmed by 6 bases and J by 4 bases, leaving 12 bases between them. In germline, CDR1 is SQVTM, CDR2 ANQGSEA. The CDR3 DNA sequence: TGCAGCGTACAGGGAAGGGGCACCGGGGAGCTGTTTTTT. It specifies CSVQGRGTGELFF.

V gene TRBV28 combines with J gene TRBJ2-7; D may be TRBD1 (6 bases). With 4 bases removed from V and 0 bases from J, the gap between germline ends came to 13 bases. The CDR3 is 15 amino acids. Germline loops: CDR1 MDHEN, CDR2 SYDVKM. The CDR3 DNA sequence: TGTGCCAGCAGTTCGGCACAGGGTTACTCCTACGAGCAGTACTTC. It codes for CASSSAQGYSYEQYF.

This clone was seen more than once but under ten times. CDR3 bases: TGTGCCAGCAGCACGCACAGGGGCAAAAACATTCAGTACTTC. Translating it yields CASSTHRGKNIQYF. V usage is TRBV7-9 and J usage is TRBJ2-4, with 7 bases fitting TRBD1. The CDR3 runs to 14 residues. V shed 5 bases and J 3 bases; nucleotides not matched to a gene: 4. From germline, CDR1 is SEHNR and CDR2 FQNEAQ (reference sequence).

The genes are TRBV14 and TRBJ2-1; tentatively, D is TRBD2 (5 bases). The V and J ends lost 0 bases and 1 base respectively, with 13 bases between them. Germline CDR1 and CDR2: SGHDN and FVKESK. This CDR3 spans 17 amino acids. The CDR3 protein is CASSQDRLAGSYNEQFF. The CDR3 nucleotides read TGTGCCAGCAGCCAAGATCGGCTAGCCGGGTCCTACAATGAGCAGTTCTTC.

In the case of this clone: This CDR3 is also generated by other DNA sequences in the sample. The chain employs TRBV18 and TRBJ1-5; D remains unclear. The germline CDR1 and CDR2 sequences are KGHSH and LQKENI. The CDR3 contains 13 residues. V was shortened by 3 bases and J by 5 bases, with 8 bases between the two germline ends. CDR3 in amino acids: CASSPGRDQPQHF. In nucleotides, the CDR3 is TGTGCCAGCTCACCCGGGAGAGATCAGCCCCAGCATTTT.

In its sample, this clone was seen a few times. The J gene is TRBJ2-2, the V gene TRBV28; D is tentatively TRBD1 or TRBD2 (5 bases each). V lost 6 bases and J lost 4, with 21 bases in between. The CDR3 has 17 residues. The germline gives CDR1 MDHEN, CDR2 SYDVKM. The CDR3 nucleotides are TGTGCCAGCAGCCCTACAGGAGGCGGGCGCCTCACCGGGGAGCTGTTTTTT. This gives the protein CASSPTGGGRLTGELFF.

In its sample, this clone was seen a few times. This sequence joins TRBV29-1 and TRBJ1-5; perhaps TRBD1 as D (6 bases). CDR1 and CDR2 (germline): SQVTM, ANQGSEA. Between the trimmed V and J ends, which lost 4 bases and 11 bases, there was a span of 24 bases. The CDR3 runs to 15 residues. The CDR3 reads CSVGGLDSTIASQHF. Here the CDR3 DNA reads TGCAGCGTTGGAGGATTGGACAGCACCATTGCTTCCCAGCATTTT.